Listed below are T cell receptor beta chains from one sample, sequenced in a study of cytomegalovirus exposure and HLA in healthy donors. Sequenced by immunoSEQ multiplex PCR; TCRdb stores in-frame clones only, minus some. Found here are approximately 99,000 clones, about 94% of them singletons; the top ten hold roughly 0.67%. Material: PBMCs. These receptors were taken from a woman in her late teens or twenties in good health and CMV-seronegative. The CDR3 runs from the conserved cysteine through the conserved F or W.

V | CDR3
TRBV7-2 | CASSLVPGPNEKLFF
TRBV28 | CASSQYEITGYNSPLHF
TRBV5-1 | CASSLKQEANTGELFF
TRBV5-1 | CASSREGQGNEKLFF
TRBV5-1 | CASSSELGGPDTQYF
TRBV27 | CASRRQGANYGYTF
TRBV6-6 | CASSYRGAEAFF
TRBV9 | CASSVDFGQTYREQYF
TRBV4-1 | CASSHRDNPNQPQHF
TRBV7-8 | CASSLTSGGHPTDTQYF